The 13 T cell receptor beta chains presented below share a single source sample, sequenced in a study of shared clonotypes between healthy human individuals. Profiling relied on immunoSEQ multiplex PCR, and the TCRdb table lists in-frame clones only, not all of them. The table lists over a million clones, approximately 78% of them singletons. The sample consisted of memory CD4+ T cells from PBMCs. Subset of the sample: CD45RA-negative fraction. The receptors come from a man younger than 35 in good health. Some clones in this sample may be carry-over from other donors' samples.

The chain uses TRBV28 and TRBJ1-1, with TRBD1 identical over 7 bases. This CDR3 spans 13 amino acids. With 6 bases clipped from V and 4 bases from J, the junction kept 5 bases outside the gene matches. Germline V CDR1 and CDR2: MDHEN, SYDVKM. The CDR3 nucleotides read TGTGCCAGCAGACAGACAGGGAGCACTGAAGCTTTCTTT. This sequence encodes CASRQTGSTEAFF.

This clone has only a few counts. The chain joins TRBV5-4 to TRBJ2-3, with a weak D call TRBD1 (5 bases). CDR1 is SGHNT and CDR2 is YYREEE in the germline V gene (reference sequence). CDR3 length: 16 residues. V lost 1 base, J lost 2 bases, and 14 bases lay in between. The CDR3, as DNA: TGTGCCAGCAGCTTGAAGTTGGGGCATAACACAGATACGCAGTATTTT. This codes for CASSLKLGHNTDTQYF.

Points on this clone: This likely stems from a read error, as it lies one base from a far larger clone. V gene TRBV30 combines with J gene TRBJ2-5, with D perhaps TRBD1 or TRBD2 (5 bases each). The CDR3 spans 13 residues. In germline, CDR1 is GTSNPN, CDR2 SVGIG (reference sequence). The CDR3 sequence: CAWSHRGQEAQYF. CDR3 DNA sequence: TGTGCCTGGAGTCACCGGGGCCAAGAGGCCCAGTACTTC. The variable domain in full, with the rest retrieved from reference TRBV30 and TRBJ2-5, is SQTIHQWPATLVQPVGSPLSLECTVEGTSNPNLYWYRQAAGRGLQLLFYSVGIGQISSEVPQNLSASRPQDRQFILSSKKLLLSDSGFYLCAWSHRGQEAQYFGPGTRLLVL.

This clone was counted a single time. The chain is built from TRBV10-3 and TRBJ2-1, with 13 bases identical to TRBD2. In germline, CDR1 is ENHRY, CDR2 SYGVKD. J gave up 0 bases and V 6 bases, and 2 bases lay outside the gene matches. This CDR3 is built from 16 residues. The CDR3 DNA reads TGTGCCATCAGCACTAGCGGGAGGGGCTCCTACAATGAGCAGTTCTTC. This codes for CAISTSGRGSYNEQFF.

The rearrangement links TRBV2 to TRBJ2-3, with D perhaps TRBD2 (6 bases). V was shortened by 3 bases and J by 4 bases, with 11 bases between the two germline ends. Germline V gives CDR1 SNHLY, CDR2 FYNNEI. This CDR3 contains 14 residues. The CDR3 DNA sequence: TGTGCCAGCAGTGATGCCAGGGAGGCAGATACGCAGTATTTT. This encodes CASSDAREADTQYF. The variable domain in full, completed from reference TRBV2 and TRBJ2-3, reads EPEVTQTPSHQVTQMGQEVILRCVPISNHLYFYWYRQILGQKVEFLVSFYNNEISEKSEIFDDQFSVERPDGSNFTLKIRSTKLEDSAMYFCASSDAREADTQYFGPGTRLTVL.

The rearrangement uses TRBV28 and TRBJ1-1; unclear D gene. This CDR3 is 13 amino acids long. V was cut by 6 bases and J by 2 bases, with 10 bases left in between. Germline V lookup: CDR1 MDHEN, CDR2 SYDVKM. The DNA of the CDR3 is TGTGCCAGCAGGGTACTGGGCAACACTGAAGCTTTCTTT. This sequence encodes CASRVLGNTEAFF.

The chain couples TRBV7-2 to TRBJ1-2; D is ambiguous. The germline V gene has CDR1 SGHTA and CDR2 FQGNSA. This CDR3 region has 14 residues. V lost 1 base and J lost 8, with 14 bases in between. The CDR3 sequence is CASSLDLGSRGYTF. The CDR3 DNA reads TGTGCCAGCAGCTTAGACCTAGGGAGTAGGGGCTACACCTTC.

The V gene is TRBV28, the J gene TRBJ2-7; 7 bases match TRBD2. Looked up from germline, CDR1 is MDHEN and CDR2 is SYDVKM. The ends lost 7 bases at V and 1 base at J; junction bases unmatched: 13. The CDR3 sequence is 16 residues long. The CDR3 loop reads CASNSGGRFLSYEQYF. CDR3 DNA sequence: TGTGCCAGCAATTCGGGCGGGAGATTCCTATCCTACGAGCAGTACTTC.

The genes are TRBV6-1 and TRBJ1-1; D call uncertain. This CDR3 has 13 amino acids. CDR1 and CDR2 (germline): MNHNS, SASEGT. Trimming left V 2 bases short and J 3 bases short, with 7 bases between. The CDR3 DNA is TGTGCCAGCAGTGAATACGGGGACACTGAAGCTTTCTTT. Amino acids: CASSEYGDTEAFF.

The rearrangement joins TRBV28 to TRBJ2-7; possibly TRBD1 or TRBD2 for D (5 bases each). The CDR3 sequence is 11 residues long. The germline V and J ends were trimmed by 8 bases and 4 bases, with 9 bases remaining between them. Germline CDR1 and CDR2: MDHEN and SYDVKM. CDR3 amino acids: CASEGSYEQYF. CDR3 sequence (DNA): TGTGCCAGCGAGGGGTCTTACGAGCAGTACTTC.

The V and J genes are TRBV5-4 and TRBJ2-1; 10 nucleotides line up with TRBD2. CDR3 length equals 15 residues. Losses at the gene ends were 3 bases for V and 7 bases for J; bases not matched to a gene: 7. Germline V gene lookup returns CDR1 SGHNT and CDR2 YYREEE (reference sequence). The CDR3: CASSSARTSGNEQFF. The CDR3 DNA reads TGTGCCAGCAGCTCGGCAAGGACTAGCGGAAATGAGCAGTTCTTC. The variable domain in full, with the rest retrieved from reference TRBV5-4 and TRBJ2-1, is ETGVTQSPTHLIKTRGQQVTLRCSSQSGHNTVSWYQQALGQGPQFIFQYYREEENGRGNFPPRFSGLQFPNYSSELNVNALELDDSALYLCASSSARTSGNEQFFGPGTRLTVL.

The chain combines TRBV5-6 with TRBJ1-1; 8 nucleotides agree with TRBD1. The CDR3 has 16 residues. Germline assignment: CDR1 SGHDT and CDR2 YYEEEE. V shed 0 bases, J shed 4 bases, and the junction held 8 bases outside the gene matches. The CDR3 region is CASSLGGRGLGTEAFF. In DNA form, the CDR3 reads TGTGCCAGCAGCTTGGGTGGCAGGGGGCTGGGCACTGAAGCTTTCTTT.

The chain couples TRBV18 to TRBJ1-1, with 8 nucleotides matching TRBD1. This CDR3 contains 15 residues. The V gene end was trimmed by 0 bases and the J gene end by 1 base; junction bases not matched to a gene: 1. CDR1 KGHSH and CDR2 LQKENI come from the germline V gene. CDR3 in DNA: TGTGCCAGCTCACCACCGACAGGGGAGAACACTGAAGCTTTCTTT. As protein: CASSPPTGENTEAFF.